The present T cell receptor (beta chain) was sequenced within a study of beta chain features in type 1 diabetes. Overall study findings and caveats: Naive, central memory and Treg TCRB repertoires seemed to resemble each other more closely in patients than they did in healthy donors. Significant though moderate, a shortening of TCRB CDR3s appeared in all four CD4+ subsets of Type 1 diabetes patients.

Sequencing targeted expressed TCRB transcripts, as all isolated RNA had been reverse transcribed. There were 3.5 million to 4.5 million reads on average in the naive, central memory and regulatory T cell samples. Libraries were prepared by immunoSEQ multiplex PCR; TCRdb keeps only in-frame clonotypes and omits some of them. This repertoire shows hundreds of thousands of clones, about 14% found once; its top ten account for 0.03% to 0.04%. The CDR3 contains 16 residues. V was clipped by 1 base and J by 0 bases; unmatched bases: 3. Germline CDR1 and CDR2: SNHLY and FYNNEI. Comments on this clone: Its antigen is currently unknown.

Sequencing was done on a sample of naive CD4+ T cells from blood. This sequence joins TRBV2 and TRBJ2-3, with 8 nucleotides matching TRBD2. The clonotype comes from a man aged 18-30 years with type 1 diabetes. CDR3 DNA sequence: TGTGCCAGCAGTGAAGGGGCTAGCGGGAGCACAGATACGCAGTATTTT. It specifies CASSEGASGSTDTQYF.